A single sample gave rise to the 18 T cell receptor beta chains below, sequenced in a study of OX40 agonist ivuxolimab in advanced cancers. Assay used: immunoSEQ multiplex PCR; TCRdb lists only in-frame clones, some missing. The table lists more than 75,000 clones, roughly 86% of them singletons. The starting material was CD4+ or CD8+ T cells sorted from blood, obtained in a trial of the OX40 agonist ivuxolimab. These receptors were collected from an adult with an advanced solid tumor such as melanoma, head and neck, liver or kidney cancer.

The chain joins TRBV5-4 to TRBJ2-2; D is unresolved. The CDR3 is 13 amino acids. The V gene's germline CDR1 is SGHNT and CDR2 YYREEE (reference sequence). V was trimmed by 0 bases and J by 5 bases, leaving 5 bases between them. The CDR3 coding sequence is TGTGCCAGCAGCTTGGAACCTACCGGGGAGCTGTTTTTT. This codes for CASSLEPTGELFF.

V is TRBV7-7 and J is TRBJ2-2; D tentatively reads TRBD1 or TRBD2 (6 bases each). Germline V CDR1 and CDR2: SSHAT, FNYEAQ (reference sequence). CDR3 length: 15 amino acids. Trimming removed 0 bases from V and 4 bases from J, with 9 bases in between. Here the CDR3 reads CASSLARGGTGELFF. CDR3 DNA: TGTGCCAGCAGCTTAGCCAGGGGAGGCACCGGGGAGCTGTTTTTT.

The chain uses TRBV5-1 and TRBJ2-7, with D maybe TRBD2 (6 bases). Germline V gene data show CDR1 as SGHRS and CDR2 as YFSETQ. This CDR3 spans 17 amino acids. V lost 3 bases and J lost 0, with 19 bases in between. The CDR3 is CASSWEVKAGSSYEQYF. The CDR3 DNA follows: TGCGCCAGCAGCTGGGAGGTTAAGGCAGGGAGCTCCTACGAGCAGTACTTC.

Notes on this clone: Other nucleotide sequences in the sample specify the same CDR3. The V gene is TRBV27, the J gene TRBJ2-2, with D uncertain. The CDR3 length is 13 residues. Germline CDR1 and CDR2: MNHEY and SMNVEV (reference sequence). V was trimmed by 0 bases and J by 5 bases, leaving 4 bases between them. CDR3 loop: CASSLSGTGELFF. CDR3 nucleotides: TGTGCCAGCAGTTTATCGGGGACCGGGGAGCTGTTTTTT.

J is TRBJ1-5 and V is TRBV27; D is perhaps TRBD1 (5 bases). The CDR3 sequence is 14 residues long. The V and J ends lost 0 bases and 7 bases respectively, with 10 bases between them. Germline values: CDR1 MNHEY, CDR2 SMNVEV (reference sequence). The DNA for the CDR3 is TGTGCCAGCAGTTTATCGACCGGGGGACAGCCCCAGCATTTT. Its translation: CASSLSTGGQPQHF.

The gene calls are TRBV5-1 and TRBJ2-2; D not resolved. The CDR3 has 14 residues. Germline CDR1 reads SGHRS; CDR2 reads YFSETQ. V was pared by 0 bases and J by 4 bases, with 7 bases between. As DNA, the CDR3 is TGCGCCAGCAGCTTGGACAGACCCACCGGGGAGCTGTTTTTT. Translating it yields CASSLDRPTGELFF.

The chain uses TRBV7-6 and TRBJ2-1; 7 bases are a match to TRBD1. The CDR3 has 14 residues. Trimming removed 5 bases from V and 4 bases from J; junction bases left unmatched: 5. CDR1 and CDR2 (germline): SGHVS, FNYEAQ. DNA for the CDR3: TGTGCCAGCAGCGCCGGGACAGTATACAATGAGCAGTTCTTC. It translates to CASSAGTVYNEQFF.

There are a few counts of this clone. V gene TRBV2 combines with J gene TRBJ1-2; D is unresolved. CDR1 SNHLY and CDR2 FYNNEI come from the germline V gene. This CDR3 contains 14 residues. V lost 4 bases and J 5 bases, leaving 14 bases between the germline ends. CDR3 nucleotide sequence: TGTGCCAGCAGTGTCGGGGAGGGTGGATATGGCTACACCTTC. It translates to CASSVGEGGYGYTF.

The chain uses TRBV6-5 and TRBJ2-7; D unresolved. This CDR3 is built from 15 residues. From germline, CDR1 is MNHEY and CDR2 SVGAGI. The ends were cut back, 5 bases at V and 0 bases at J, with 14 bases in the middle. The CDR3 DNA reads as TGTGCCAGCAGTCGGTCTATACTCAGCTCCTACGAGCAGTACTTC. This encodes CASSRSILSSYEQYF.

The CDR3 protein is CASSQGPAGANVLTF. CDR3 sequence (DNA): TGCGCCAGCAGCCAAGGTCCGGCTGGGGCCAACGTCCTGACTTTC. This chain joins TRBV4-1 and TRBJ2-6; D unclear. CDR3 length: 15 amino acids. Trimming pared 1 base from V and 2 bases from J, leaving 6 bases between. CDR1 MGHRA and CDR2 YSYEKL come from the germline V gene.

The J gene is TRBJ1-2, the V gene TRBV25-1; D may be TRBD1 (5 bases). The CDR3 runs 15 residues. Trimming shortened V by 7 bases and J by 5 bases, and 20 bases separated the two germline ends. Per the germline V gene, CDR1 is MGHDK and CDR2 is SYGVNS. CDR3 sequence (DNA): TGTGCCAGCATCGGCTACCTGGGGACGGTTTATGGCTACACCTTC. Its translation is CASIGYLGTVYGYTF.

This rearrangement joins TRBV11-2 to TRBJ2-7, with D perhaps TRBD1 or TRBD2 (5 bases each). V shed 5 bases and J shed 4 bases, with 18 bases lying between them. This CDR3 region has 15 residues. CDR1 is SGHAT, CDR2 FQNNGV, per germline. CDR3 amino acids: CASSKDGTEHYEQYF. The CDR3 DNA reads as TGTGCCAGCAGCAAAGACGGGACCGAACATTACGAGCAGTACTTC.

The V gene is TRBV27, the J gene TRBJ2-7; 9 bases are a match to TRBD2. CDR1 and CDR2 from the germline V gene are MNHEY and SMNVEV (reference sequence). The CDR3 loop spans 16 amino acids. V was clipped by 4 bases and J by 5 bases; unmatched bases: 12. In nucleotides, the CDR3 is TGTGCCAGCAGTTCCCCGTGGCGGGAGGGCCTCGACGAGCAGTACTTC. The encoded protein is CASSSPWREGLDEQYF.

V and J are TRBV11-2 and TRBJ2-7, with 8 bases aligning to TRBD2. The junction had 11 bases not matched to a gene; V was cut back by 2 bases and J by 5 bases. The germline V gene encodes CDR1 SGHAT and CDR2 FQNNGV. This CDR3 has 16 amino acids. CDR3 amino acids: CASSLRSGSSGNEQYF. CDR3 sequence (DNA): TGTGCCAGCAGCTTACGAAGCGGGAGTTCGGGAAACGAGCAGTACTTC.

The V gene is TRBV2, the J gene TRBJ1-3; unclear D gene. The CDR3 has 15 residues. V was clipped by 4 bases and J by 0 bases, with 10 bases between them. Germline lookup yields CDR1 SNHLY and CDR2 FYNNEI. The CDR3 DNA follows: TGTGCCAGCAGTGGTAACATTCTCTCTGGAAACACCATATATTTT. Protein: CASSGNILSGNTIYF. The variable domain in full, completed from reference TRBV2 and TRBJ1-3, reads EPEVTQTPSHQVTQMGQEVILRCVPISNHLYFYWYRQILGQKVEFLVSFYNNEISEKSEIFDDQFSVERPDGSNFTLKIRSTKLEDSAMYFCASSGNILSGNTIYFGEGSWLTVV.

This sequence joins TRBV7-2 and TRBJ1-6; 11 nucleotides agree with TRBD1. The CDR3 sequence is 14 residues long. Germline CDR1 SGHTA, CDR2 FQGNSA. V shed 5 bases and J 9 bases; nucleotides not matched to a gene: 3. The CDR3 DNA sequence: TGTGCCAGCAGCCGGGACAGGGGGTTTTCACCCCTCCACTTT. This translates into CASSRDRGFSPLHF.

V usage is TRBV11-1 and J usage is TRBJ2-7; unclear D gene. CDR1 is SGHAT, CDR2 FQDESV, per germline (reference sequence). CDR3 length equals 14 residues. Trimming removed 1 base at V and 2 bases at J, with 9 bases between. The CDR3 sequence: CASSLDPGTYEQYF. The CDR3, as DNA: TGTGCCAGCAGCTTAGACCCTGGAACCTACGAGCAGTACTTC.

A few counts support this clone. The genes are TRBV27 and TRBJ1-1; 10 bases are a match to TRBD1. Trimming took 5 bases from V and 4 from J; bases not matched to a gene: 10. In germline, CDR1 is MNHEY, CDR2 SMNVEV (reference sequence). This CDR3 comprises 16 residues. The CDR3 spells CASSPIPGQGSTEAFF. In DNA, the CDR3 is TGTGCCAGCAGTCCTATACCGGGACAGGGGAGCACTGAAGCTTTCTTT.